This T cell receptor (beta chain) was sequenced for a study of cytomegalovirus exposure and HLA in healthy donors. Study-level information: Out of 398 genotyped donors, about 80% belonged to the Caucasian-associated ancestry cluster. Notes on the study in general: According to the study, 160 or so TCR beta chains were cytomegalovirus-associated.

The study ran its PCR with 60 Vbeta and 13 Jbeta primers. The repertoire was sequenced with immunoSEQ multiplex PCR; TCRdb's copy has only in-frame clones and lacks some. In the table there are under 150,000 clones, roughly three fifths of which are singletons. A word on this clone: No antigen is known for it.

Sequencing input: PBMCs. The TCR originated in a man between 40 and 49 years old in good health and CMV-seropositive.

CDR3 DNA: TGTGCCATCAGTGAGGCGGGTGGACAGCCCCAGCATTTT. This sequence encodes CAISEAGGQPQHF. V usage is TRBV10-3 and J usage is TRBJ1-5, with no clear D. CDR1 and CDR2 (germline): ENHRY, SYGVKD. The CDR3 contains 13 residues. The germline V and J ends were trimmed by 2 bases and 7 bases, with 9 bases remaining between them.